These 26 T cell receptor beta chains originate from one sample sequenced in a study of T-cell memory formation after mild COVID-19. MiXCR, applied by TCRdb to the 5' RACE reads, yields one record per CDR3 protein. The profile shows 110,000 to 150,000 distinct CDR3 sequences, roughly a quarter of them singletons. The sequencing sample was made of PBMCs or a T cell subset sorted from them (not recorded which). The receptors derive from an adult woman who had mild COVID-19 (a few samples of this study predate the infection). Cell type and time point are not known.

V gene TRBV4-3 combines with J gene TRBJ2-1; possible D gene TRBD2, 6 bases. Germline CDR1 and CDR2: LGHNA and YSLEER. The CDR3 is 17 residues long. The V end was cut by 6 bases, the J end by 0 bases, with 18 bases between. The chain's CDR3 is CASSRKAAGSSYNEQFF. The CDR3 coding sequence is TGCGCCAGCAGTCGCAAGGCGGCCGGGAGCTCCTACAATGAGCAGTTCTTC.

V gene TRBV29-1 combines with J gene TRBJ1-2; maybe TRBD1 (5 bases). The CDR3 spans 13 residues. Germline V gene lookup returns CDR1 SQVTM and CDR2 ANQGSEA. V lost 4 bases, J lost 4 bases, and 13 bases lay in between. Written as DNA, the CDR3 is TGCAGCGTTGTAATGCCAGGGAGCTATGGCTACACCTTC. This sequence encodes CSVVMPGSYGYTF.

CDR3 protein: CASSYREARESETQYF. The CDR3 region has the DNA TGTGCCAGCAGCTACCGGGAGGCCCGAGAGTCGGAGACCCAGTACTTC. The V and J genes are TRBV7-9 and TRBJ2-5, with TRBD2 identical over 7 bases. Germline V gene data show CDR1 as SEHNR and CDR2 as FQNEAQ (reference sequence). This CDR3 is built from 16 residues. With V trimmed by 4 bases and J by 5 bases, 13 bases remained unmatched.

This clonotype occurred a few times. The J gene is TRBJ1-2, the V gene TRBV7-8; TRBD1 agrees at 10 bases. The trim removed 4 bases at V and 5 bases at J, leaving 7 bases unmatched. The CDR3 length is 15 residues. Germline lookup yields CDR1 SGHVS and CDR2 FQNEAQ. The CDR3 nucleotides are TGTGCCAGCAGCTCCGGGACAGGGGTTCATTATGGCTACACCTTC. Translated, it gives CASSSGTGVHYGYTF.

This clonotype was observed a handful of times. The chain links TRBV7-9 to TRBJ1-2, with D perhaps TRBD1 (5 bases). Trimming left V 2 bases short and J 4 bases short, with 11 bases between. CDR1 is SEHNR, CDR2 FQNEAQ, per germline (reference sequence). This CDR3 region has 14 residues. In nucleotides, the CDR3 is TGTGCCAGCAGCTTACCAGACAGAAGCTATGGCTACACCTTC. It is translated as CASSLPDRSYGYTF.

V usage is TRBV4-2 and J usage is TRBJ2-1; D gene uncertain. CDR3 length equals 17 residues. Germline CDR1 reads LGHNA; CDR2 reads YNFKEQ. Trimming removed 2 bases from V and 4 bases from J, with 18 bases in between. The CDR3 reads CASSQYEATLTYNEQFF. The CDR3, as DNA: TGTGCCAGCAGCCAATATGAAGCTACCTTGACTTACAATGAGCAGTTCTTC.

V usage is TRBV9 and J usage is TRBJ2-1; a possible D gene is TRBD1 (5 bases). The V end was cut by 0 bases, the J end by 10 bases, with 11 bases between. In germline, CDR1 is SGDLS, CDR2 YYNGEE. The CDR3 has 13 amino acids. The CDR3 coding sequence is TGTGCCAGCAGCGTAGCGTCGACAGTAGAGCAGTTCTTC. It yields the protein CASSVASTVEQFF.

This clonotype was counted between two and nine times. The genes are TRBV13 and TRBJ2-1, with a tentative D call TRBD2 (5 bases). The germline gives CDR1 PRHDT, CDR2 FYEKMQ (reference sequence). V was cut by 3 bases and J by 9 bases, with 9 bases left in between. This CDR3 has 12 residues. CDR3: CASSFWRSEQFF. CDR3 DNA: TGTGCCAGCAGCTTTTGGAGGAGTGAGCAGTTCTTC.

This clonotype appeared a few times. The chain links TRBV12-3 or TRBV12-4 to TRBJ1-2; D call uncertain. The ends were cut back, 2 bases at V and 1 base at J, with 14 bases in the middle. This CDR3 spans 16 amino acids. The CDR3 protein is CASSLRSANFNYGYTF. Written as DNA, the CDR3 is TGTGCCAGCAGTTTACGGTCGGCCAATTTTAACTATGGCTACACCTTC.

A few counts support this clonotype. V is TRBV11-2 and J is TRBJ2-1, with D uncertain. The CDR3 loop spans 14 amino acids. CDR1 is SGHAT, CDR2 FQNNGV, per germline. V shed 0 bases and J shed 8 bases, with 11 bases lying between them. The CDR3 sequence: CASSLDTSDYEQFF. CDR3 DNA: TGTGCCAGCAGCTTAGATACGAGTGACTATGAGCAGTTCTTC.

The J gene is TRBJ2-7, the V gene TRBV4-1; D is possibly TRBD1 (6 bases). The CDR3 is 13 residues long. Germline lookup yields CDR1 MGHRA and CDR2 YSYEKL. V lost 3 bases and J lost 3, with 9 bases in between. The CDR3 is CASSHGQLYEQYF. The DNA for the CDR3 is TGCGCCAGCAGCCACGGACAGCTCTACGAGCAGTACTTC.

The CDR3 region is CSARPKGLAGATDTQYF. In DNA, the CDR3 is TGCAGTGCTAGACCAAAGGGACTAGCGGGGGCCACAGATACGCAGTATTTT. The chain joins TRBV20-1 to TRBJ2-3; 14 bases match TRBD2. V lost 2 bases to trimming and J lost 2 bases; unmatched junction nucleotides: 6. The CDR3 has 17 residues. Germline CDR1 DFQATT, CDR2 SNEGSKA (reference sequence).

The chain recombines TRBV5-6 with TRBJ2-7; the D gene is possibly TRBD1 (5 bases). Deletions cut 4 bases from V and 6 bases from J, with 14 bases between. From germline, CDR1 is SGHDT and CDR2 YYEEEE. The CDR3 runs to 13 residues. The CDR3 is CASSLNQGSEQYF. As DNA, the CDR3 is TGTGCCAGCAGCCTAAACCAGGGTTCCGAGCAGTACTTC.

Many counts were recorded for this clonotype. This rearrangement joins TRBV5-1 to TRBJ1-1, with 8 bases fitting TRBD1. The CDR3 has 15 residues. With 4 bases clipped from V and 0 bases from J, the junction kept 5 bases outside the gene matches. CDR1 is SGHRS, CDR2 YFSETQ, per germline. The DNA for the CDR3 is TGCGCCAGCAGCATAGGACAGGGAATGAACACTGAAGCTTTCTTT. Residues: CASSIGQGMNTEAFF.

The CDR3 DNA follows: TGCGCCAGCAGCCAAGATAAGCGGCCGACGGGGGATACGCAGTATTTT. Translated, it gives CASSQDKRPTGDTQYF. This chain links TRBV4-3 with TRBJ2-3; a weak D match, TRBD2 (5 bases). Germline V gene sequence: CDR1 LGHNA, CDR2 YSLEER. There are 16 residues in the CDR3. With 0 bases removed from V and 6 bases from J, the gap between germline ends came to 16 bases.

The sample holds a few counts of this clonotype. The chain joins TRBV5-1 to TRBJ2-1; D may be TRBD1 or TRBD2 (5 bases each). V was pared by 7 bases and J by 9 bases, with 17 bases between. In germline, CDR1 is SGHRS, CDR2 YFSETQ. The CDR3 length is 13 residues. The CDR3 sequence: CASAFRGLVEQFF. CDR3 sequence (DNA): TGCGCCAGCGCGTTCCGGGGCCTCGTTGAGCAGTTCTTC.

The genes are TRBV6-2 or TRBV6-3 and TRBJ1-1; D unresolved. Trimming removed 6 bases at V and 0 bases at J, with 11 bases between. The CDR3 contains 14 residues. The germline V gene has CDR1 MNHEY and CDR2 SVGEGT. As DNA, the CDR3 is TGTGCCAGCAGGAACCAAGGGATGAACACTGAAGCTTTCTTT. Protein product: CASRNQGMNTEAFF.

The chain links TRBV12-3 or TRBV12-4 to TRBJ2-4; D unclear. The CDR3 length is 13 residues. V was cut by 2 bases and J by 6 bases, with 8 bases left in between. This CDR3 is CASSLNPLNIQYF. DNA of the CDR3: TGTGCCAGCAGTTTAAATCCGTTAAACATTCAGTACTTC.

The chain carries TRBV3-1 and TRBJ2-7; D gene uncertain. With 5 bases removed from V and 0 bases from J, the gap between germline ends came to 11 bases. CDR3 length: 14 residues. The germline CDR1 and CDR2 sequences are LGHDT and YNNKEL (reference sequence). CDR3 region: CASSYGLSSYEQYF. The DNA of the CDR3 is TGTGCCAGCAGCTATGGTCTGAGCTCCTACGAGCAGTACTTC.

The chain has TRBV6-2 or TRBV6-3 and TRBJ2-1, with 7 positions matching TRBD2. This CDR3 has 12 amino acids. Trimming cost V 6 bases and J 10 bases; bases outside gene matches: 6. Germline V gene lookup returns CDR1 MNHEY and CDR2 SVGEGT. The CDR3: CASRELAWEQFF. CDR3 DNA: TGTGCCAGCAGAGAACTAGCGTGGGAGCAGTTCTTC.

The DNA of the CDR3 is TGTGCCACCAGTCCGACTAGCGGGGGGGCGACAGATACGCAGTATTTT. Translated: CATSPTSGGATDTQYF. The chain joins TRBV24-1 to TRBJ2-3, with 14 nucleotides matching TRBD2. The ends lost 6 bases at V and 3 bases at J; junction bases unmatched: 4. Germline CDR1 KGHDR, CDR2 SFDVKD. The CDR3 contains 16 residues.

This clonotype was found a few times. This chain uses TRBV7-8 with TRBJ2-5, with TRBD2 matching over 7 bases. CDR3 length: 15 residues. From germline, CDR1 is SGHVS and CDR2 FQNEAQ. V lost 5 bases and J lost 5; bases outside the gene matches: 11. The CDR3 loop reads CASSTGGGLAETQYF. As DNA, the CDR3 is TGTGCCAGCAGCACGGGAGGAGGCCTAGCGGAGACCCAGTACTTC. The full variable domain, in which reference TRBV7-8 and TRBJ2-5 provide the parts outside the CDR3, is GAGVSQSPRYKVAKRGQDVALRCDPISGHVSLFWYQQALGQGPEFLTYFQNEAQLDKSGLPSDRFFAERPEGSVSTLKIQRTQQEDSAVYLCASSTGGGLAETQYFGPGTRLLVL.

V gene TRBV7-9 combines with J gene TRBJ1-2, with 10 bases identical to TRBD1. Germline CDR1 is SEHNR and CDR2 is FQNEAQ (reference sequence). The CDR3 runs to 15 residues. The V gene end was trimmed by 11 bases and the J gene end by 6 bases; junction bases not matched to a gene: 15. Here the CDR3 reads CASLRQGAMDHGYTF. CDR3 nucleotide sequence: TGTGCCTCCCTGAGACAGGGGGCGATGGACCATGGCTACACCTTC.

This sequence joins TRBV3-1 and TRBJ1-1, with 7 bases matching TRBD1. The CDR3 is 14 amino acids. V lost 4 bases and J lost 9; bases outside the gene matches: 11. CDR1 is LGHDT, CDR2 YNNKEL, per germline (reference sequence). The CDR3 DNA reads as TGTGCCAGCAGCCCCGAGGCAGGGGGTGGAAAAGCTTTCTTT. Its protein is CASSPEAGGGKAFF. Complete variable domain (other parts from reference TRBV3-1 and TRBJ1-1): DTAVSQTPKYLVTQMGNDKSIKCEQNLGHDTMYWYKQDSKKFLKIMFSYNNKELIINETVPNRFSPKSPDKAHLNLHINSLELGDSAVYFCASSPEAGGGKAFFGQGTRLTVV.

This clonotype was detected ten times or more. The rearrangement joins TRBV7-7 to TRBJ2-1; D possibly corresponds to TRBD1 (6 bases). Trimming shortened V by 5 bases and J by 0 bases, and 11 bases separated the two germline ends. Germline assignment: CDR1 SSHAT and CDR2 FNYEAQ (reference sequence). CDR3 size: 15 residues. The chain's CDR3 is CASSPDRSSYNEQFF. In nucleotides, the CDR3 is TGTGCCAGCAGCCCCGACAGGTCCTCCTACAATGAGCAGTTCTTC.

The rearrangement joins TRBV6-5 to TRBJ2-7; D not certain. CDR1 is MNHEY and CDR2 is SVGAGI in the germline V gene. V was clipped by 2 bases and J by 2 bases, with 4 bases between them. The CDR3 runs to 12 residues. As DNA, the CDR3 is TGTGCCAGCAGTTACGATGCCTACGAGCAGTACTTC. Translated: CASSYDAYEQYF.